The 25 T cell receptor beta chains in this list originate from one sample, sequenced in a study of cytomegalovirus exposure and HLA in healthy donors. Primers for the PCR totalled 60 Vbeta and 13 Jbeta. Produced via immunoSEQ multiplex PCR; TCRdb's table is partial and in-frame only. The repertoire includes some 200,000 clones, over 60% of them detected once, and over 0.55% sits in the top ten. The specimen sequenced was PBMCs. The receptors originated from a man between 18 and 35 years old in good health and CMV-seronegative.

The V gene is TRBV7-3, the J gene TRBJ2-3, with D tentatively TRBD2 (6 bases). CDR3 length: 16 residues. Germline lookup yields CDR1 SGHTA and CDR2 FQGTGA. Deletions cut 4 bases from V and 2 bases from J, with 16 bases between. Here the CDR3 DNA reads TGTGCCAGCAGCTCTGCGGGGACTTCCTACACAGATACGCAGTATTTT. This codes for CASSSAGTSYTDTQYF.

CDR3 amino acids: CASSYSGTGPYEQYF. CDR3 DNA sequence: TGTGCCAGCAGTTACTCCGGGACAGGACCCTACGAGCAGTACTTC. The chain combines TRBV6-5 with TRBJ2-7; 8 nucleotides align to TRBD1. CDR1 MNHEY and CDR2 SVGAGI come from the germline V gene. V was pared by 0 bases and J by 2 bases, with 3 bases of the junction left unmatched. The CDR3 runs 15 residues.

This rearrangement joins TRBV4-1 to TRBJ1-1; unclear D gene. There are 15 residues in the CDR3. Deletions cut 0 bases from V and 5 bases from J, with 13 bases between. Looked up from germline, CDR1 is MGHRA and CDR2 is YSYEKL. The CDR3 protein is CASSQEPNPGTEAFF. The DNA for the CDR3 is TGCGCCAGCAGCCAAGAACCCAACCCCGGGACTGAAGCTTTCTTT.

The CDR3 DNA sequence: TGCAGCGCTTCAGGGGGCAGGGCTGAAGCTTTCTTT. It codes for CSASGGRAEAFF. V gene TRBV29-1 combines with J gene TRBJ1-1; 8 nucleotides line up with TRBD1. CDR3 size: 12 residues. J gave up 6 bases and V 7 bases, and 7 bases lay outside the gene matches. CDR1 and CDR2 from the germline V gene are SQVTM and ANQGSEA.

The chain carries TRBV2 and TRBJ2-7, with D perhaps TRBD1 (5 bases). V lost 1 base to trimming and J lost 9 bases, with 16 bases between them. CDR1 is SNHLY and CDR2 is FYNNEI in the germline V gene. CDR3 length: 14 amino acids. CDR3 nucleotide sequence: TGTGCCAGCAGTGAAGGGGTCAGGGCCCCGGGGCAGTACTTC. Translation gives CASSEGVRAPGQYF.

The chain employs TRBV30 and TRBJ1-1; D may be TRBD1 (6 bases). The CDR3 length is 13 residues. Germline CDR1 reads GTSNPN; CDR2 reads SVGIG (reference sequence). V lost 2 bases and J lost 2, with 9 bases in between. The CDR3 loop reads CAWSLQGNTEAFF. The DNA of the CDR3 is TGTGCCTGGAGTTTACAGGGTAACACTGAAGCTTTCTTT. The full variable domain, in which reference TRBV30 and TRBJ1-1 provide the parts outside the CDR3, is SQTIHQWPATLVQPVGSPLSLECTVEGTSNPNLYWYRQAAGRGLQLLFYSVGIGQISSEVPQNLSASRPQDRQFILSSKKLLLSDSGFYLCAWSLQGNTEAFFGQGTRLTVV.

The rearrangement uses TRBV4-1 and TRBJ2-1, with TRBD2 as a possible D gene (5 bases). The germline V gene has CDR1 MGHRA and CDR2 YSYEKL. CDR3 size: 15 residues. The V and J ends lost 0 bases and 3 bases respectively, with 9 bases between them. DNA for the CDR3: TGCGCCAGCAGCCAAGAGGCGGGCGACTACAATGAGCAGTTCTTC. Protein: CASSQEAGDYNEQFF.

V usage is TRBV6-1 and J usage is TRBJ1-1; D is unresolved. Trimming left V 0 bases short and J 10 bases short, with 12 bases between. CDR3 length: 13 residues. CDR1 and CDR2 (germline): MNHNS, SASEGT. The CDR3 spells CASSEARWVRAFF. In DNA form, the CDR3 reads TGTGCCAGCAGTGAAGCGAGGTGGGTTAGAGCTTTCTTT.

In nucleotides, the CDR3 is TGTGCCAGTAGTAGGCGGGACGGAACTACCTATGGCTACACCTTC. Translated: CASSRRDGTTYGYTF. The rearrangement links TRBV19 to TRBJ1-2, with D possibly matching TRBD1 (5 bases). This CDR3 comprises 15 residues. V dropped 4 bases and J dropped 4 bases, with 16 bases sitting between them. Germline V lookup: CDR1 LNHDA, CDR2 SQIVND (reference sequence).

Points on this clone: Within the sample, other DNA sequences also encode this same CDR3. This sequence joins TRBV28 and TRBJ2-6; 7 positions match TRBD1. CDR3 length equals 15 residues. The germline CDR1 and CDR2 sequences are MDHEN and SYDVKM. The V gene end was trimmed by 3 bases and the J gene end by 4 bases; junction bases not matched to a gene: 3. DNA for the CDR3: TGTGCCAGCAGTTTCCACAGGGGCGGGGCCAACGTCCTGACTTTC. Protein: CASSFHRGGANVLTF.

This clone was recorded only once. V gene TRBV16 combines with J gene TRBJ1-1; no firm D call. Germline assignment: CDR1 KGHSY and CDR2 FQNENV. Trimming pared 8 bases from V and 8 bases from J, leaving 12 bases between. This CDR3 has 11 amino acids. In nucleotides, the CDR3 is TGTGCCAGCGGACTAGGGTACGAAGCTTTCTTT. Residues: CASGLGYEAFF.

The rearrangement uses TRBV23-1 and TRBJ1-1, with 12 bases fitting TRBD1. TRBV23-1 is flagged as an ORF with uncertain function. Trimming cost V 11 bases and J 3 bases; bases outside gene matches: 13. CDR3 length equals 16 residues. DNA of the CDR3: TGCGCCGTCCACACCCGGGACAGGGGGCCTTACACTGAAGCTTTCTTT. Protein product: CAVHTRDRGPYTEAFF.

This clone was detected only once. The chain recombines TRBV25-1 with TRBJ2-3, with D possibly TRBD1 on 7 matching bases. V lost 2 bases and J 4 bases, leaving 22 bases between the germline ends. The CDR3 is 18 residues long. Looked up from germline, CDR1 is MGHDK and CDR2 is SYGVNS. The CDR3 nucleotides read TGTGCCAGCAGTGAAAAGGAGGGGGGACAGAAGGGCCCAGATACGCAGTATTTT. Translation: CASSEKEGGQKGPDTQYF.

The gene calls are TRBV25-1 and TRBJ2-1; 13 nucleotides agree with TRBD2. The CDR3 sequence is 16 residues long. The germline V gene has CDR1 MGHDK and CDR2 SYGVNS. J was trimmed by 2 bases and V by 4 bases; bases with no gene match: 2. The CDR3 here is CASSATSGRTYNEQFF. The CDR3 DNA sequence: TGTGCCAGCAGTGCGACTAGCGGGAGGACCTACAATGAGCAGTTCTTC.

V gene TRBV28 combines with J gene TRBJ1-3, with D hard to call. V lost 3 bases and J lost 2, with 8 bases in between. Germline V gives CDR1 MDHEN, CDR2 SYDVKM. This CDR3 is built from 14 residues. The CDR3 region is CASSFRTAGNTIYF. The DNA of the CDR3 is TGTGCCAGCAGTTTTAGAACAGCTGGAAACACCATATATTTT.

This chain links TRBV6-5 with TRBJ2-1, with 7 nucleotides matching TRBD2. The length of the CDR3 is 15 residues. Germline V gene lookup returns CDR1 MNHEY and CDR2 SVGAGI. J lost 0 bases, V lost 6 bases, and 5 bases had no gene match. In DNA, the CDR3 is TGTGCCAGCAGACCCGGGACTAACTCCTACAATGAGCAGTTCTTC. Translated: CASRPGTNSYNEQFF.

The J gene is TRBJ1-3, the V gene TRBV6-5, with 9 bases that match TRBD1. J was trimmed by 3 bases and V by 5 bases; bases with no gene match: 5. This CDR3 has 15 residues. Germline V gene lookup returns CDR1 MNHEY and CDR2 SVGAGI. CDR3 sequence (DNA): TGTGCCAGCAGTAGGGACAGGGACAGTGGAAACACCATATATTTT. Translating it yields CASSRDRDSGNTIYF.

This sequence joins TRBV7-9 and TRBJ1-2; TRBD1 is a possible D gene (5 bases). The germline gives CDR1 SEHNR, CDR2 FQNEAQ (reference sequence). The V end lost 5 bases, the J end lost 3 bases, and 16 bases lay between the germline ends. The CDR3 extends over 15 amino acids. CDR3 region: CASSIPSQGDYGYTF. In DNA, the CDR3 is TGTGCCAGCAGCATACCTTCGCAGGGTGACTATGGCTACACCTTC.

The rearrangement links TRBV28 to TRBJ2-7; 13 nucleotides match TRBD2. This CDR3 is built from 15 residues. Germline V gene lookup returns CDR1 MDHEN and CDR2 SYDVKM. V shed 6 bases, J shed 0 bases, and the junction held 2 bases outside the gene matches. The CDR3 protein is CASRRTSGSSYEQYF. The CDR3, as DNA: TGTGCCAGCAGAAGGACTAGCGGGAGCTCCTACGAGCAGTACTTC.

V is TRBV2 and J is TRBJ2-7, with a weak D call TRBD1 (5 bases). Trimming left V 6 bases short and J 3 bases short, with 18 bases between. The germline V gene encodes CDR1 SNHLY and CDR2 FYNNEI. This CDR3 is 15 amino acids long. This CDR3 reads CASRLRVDSFYEQYF. CDR3 bases: TGTGCCAGCAGACTCAGGGTTGACTCGTTCTACGAGCAGTACTTC.

The chain combines TRBV6-6 with TRBJ2-1; 12 nucleotides line up with TRBD2. The CDR3 length is 15 residues. CDR1 and CDR2 from the germline V gene are MNHNY and SVGAGI (reference sequence). With 6 bases clipped from V and 8 bases from J, the junction kept 8 bases outside the gene matches. The CDR3 region has the DNA TGTGCCAGCAGCAACAGACTAGCGGGAGACTATGAGCAGTTCTTC. It encodes CASSNRLAGDYEQFF.

The V call is TRBV5-6, the J call TRBJ2-1, with TRBD2 matching 8 bases. Germline loops: CDR1 SGHDT, CDR2 YYEEEE. The trim removed 0 bases at V and 4 bases at J, leaving 12 bases unmatched. The CDR3 has 18 residues. CDR3 region: CASSLAPKTSARYNEQFF. CDR3 nucleotide sequence: TGTGCCAGCAGCTTGGCCCCCAAGACTAGCGCCCGATACAATGAGCAGTTCTTC.

V is TRBV5-1 and J is TRBJ2-5; no clear D. The CDR3 contains 14 residues. V lost 2 bases, J lost 0 bases, and 8 bases lay in between. The germline CDR1 and CDR2 sequences are SGHRS and YFSETQ. CDR3 sequence reads: CASSFTSYQETQYF. In DNA form, the CDR3 reads TGCGCCAGCAGCTTCACTTCGTACCAAGAGACCCAGTACTTC.

The table lists this clone with a few counts. This chain joins TRBV7-9 and TRBJ1-5; 9 bases align to TRBD1. Germline V gene lookup returns CDR1 SEHNR and CDR2 FQNEAQ (reference sequence). Germline trimming cut 5 bases from V and 3 bases from J; bases unmatched to any gene: 5. The CDR3 consists of 15 residues. This chain's CDR3 is CASSTGTGHNQPQHF. CDR3 in DNA: TGTGCCAGCAGCACCGGGACAGGGCACAATCAGCCCCAGCATTTT.

J is TRBJ1-1 and V is TRBV30; TRBD1 is a possible D gene (6 bases). V lost 5 bases, J lost 5 bases, and 12 bases lay in between. Germline V gene data show CDR1 as GTSNPN and CDR2 as SVGIG (reference sequence). The CDR3 spans 12 residues. The CDR3 DNA follows: TGTGCCTGGTCACAGGGAGATACTGAAGCTTTCTTT. It specifies CAWSQGDTEAFF.